Listed below are T cell receptor beta chains from one sample, sequenced in a study of T cells in Graves' hyperthyroidism and ophthalmopathy. TCRdb itself ran the multiplex PCR reads through MiXCR, one entry per CDR3 protein. The top ten clones hold less than 6% of a sample with some 600,000 distinct CDR3 sequences, roughly 13% of them seen once. The sample consisted of blood. These receptors originate from a woman aged 25 to 39 with Graves' hyperthyroidism that later progressed to Graves' ophthalmopathy. The CDR3 runs from the conserved cysteine through the conserved F or W. The order of the fields is D gene, J gene, V gene, clone size, CDR3 protein, CDR3 DNA. A D gene is named only where the DNA matches it firmly. The size entry is marked missing in some rows and otherwise reads once, few, many or a size class.

>TRBD1|TRBJ1-6|TRBV5-6|many
CASSYAGTGNSPLHF
TGTGCCAGCAGTTACGCCGGGACAGGGAACTCACCCCTCCACTTT
>NA|TRBJ2-7|TRBV4-1|many
CASSFQGGSYEQYF
TGCGCCAGCAGCTTTCAGGGGGGCTCCTACGAGCAGTACTTC
>TRBD2|TRBJ2-3|TRBV7-2|many
CASSSGLNRLAGGRDTQYF
TGTGCCAGCAGCTCCGGCCTTAATCGACTAGCGGGAGGACGAGATACGCAGTATTTT
>NA|TRBJ1-2|TRBV12-3/TRBV12-4|many
CASSLAHQGSGYTF
TGTGCCAGCAGTTTAGCGCACCAGGGGAGCGGCTACACCTTC
>NA|TRBJ1-5|TRBV6-2/TRBV6-3|many
CASSSMFGQPQHF
TGTGCCAGCAGTTCCATGTTCGGTCAGCCCCAGCATTTT
>TRBD1|TRBJ1-4|TRBV2|few
CASRSGTGDEKLFF
TGTGCCAGCAGATCCGGGACAGGGGATGAAAAACTGTTTTTT
>TRBD1|TRBJ1-1|TRBV28|many
CASSLGTGNTEAFF
TGTGCCAGCAGTTTAGGGACAGGGAACACTGAAGCTTTCTTT
>NA|TRBJ1-1|TRBV10-3|many
CAIRQENTEAFF
TGTGCCATCAGGCAGGAGAACACTGAAGCTTTCTTT
>NA|TRBJ1-1|TRBV10-3|NA
CAISDGVITEAFF
TGTGCCATCAGTGACGGGGTTATAACTGAAGCTTTCTTT
>NA|TRBJ2-3|TRBV15|NA
CATRNGGSSTDTQYF
TGTGCCACCAGAAACGGGGGTAGTAGCACAGATACGCAGTATTTT
>NA|TRBJ2-7|TRBV28|many
CASSITAGSIYEQYF
TGTGCCAGCAGCATTACCGCCGGGTCCATCTACGAGCAGTACTTC
>NA|TRBJ2-3|TRBV12-3/TRBV12-4|NA
CASSLSQVTDTQYF
TGTGCCAGCAGTTTAAGCCAGGTCACAGATACGCAGTATTTT
>TRBD2|TRBJ2-3|TRBV4-3|once
CASSQGGLPGGRWRDTQYF
TGCGCCAGCAGCCAAGGAGGGCTACCGGGAGGACGTTGGAGAGATACGCAGTATTTT
>NA|TRBJ1-6|TRBV11-3|many
CASSWGRDNSPLHF
TGTGCCAGCAGCTGGGGAAGGGATAATTCACCCCTCCACTTT
>NA|TRBJ2-1|TRBV7-3|few
CASSLDTEYNEQFF
TGTGCCAGCAGCTTGGACACCGAATACAATGAGCAGTTCTTC
>NA|TRBJ2-1|TRBV9|many
CASSETGTGYYNEQFF
TGTGCCAGCAGTGAAACCGGGACTGGCTACTACAATGAGCAGTTCTTC
>NA|TRBJ2-5|TRBV29-1|many
CSVDLGLGVRSTQYF
TGCAGCGTTGATCTCGGACTCGGTGTGAGGAGTACCCAGTACTTC
>NA|TRBJ1-1|TRBV12-3/TRBV12-4|few
CASSFPGWEAFF
TGTGCCAGCAGTTTTCCAGGGTGGGAAGCTTTCTTT
>NA|TRBJ1-4|TRBV11-2|many
CASSLQTDHEKLFF
TGTGCCAGCAGCTTACAAACAGATCATGAAAAACTGTTTTTT
>NA|TRBJ2-7|TRBV3-1|NA
CASSHGPSSYEQYF
TGTGCCAGCAGCCATGGACCAAGCTCCTACGAGCAGTACTTC
>NA|TRBJ1-1|TRBV11-3|NA
CASSFPGMNTEAFF
TGTGCCAGCAGCTTCCCAGGGATGAACACTGAAGCTTTCTTT
>NA|TRBJ2-3|TRBV7-2|many
CASSSTPVRTDTQYF
TGTGCCAGCAGCTCCACACCGGTGAGGACAGATACGCAGTATTTT
>NA|TRBJ2-2|TRBV30|many
CAWSAGQNTGELFF
TGTGCCTGGAGTGCGGGACAGAACACCGGGGAGCTGTTTTTT
>NA|TRBJ1-2|TRBV19|few
CASSIAGVDYGYTF
TGTGCCAGTAGTATAGCCGGGGTAGACTATGGCTACACCTTC
>NA|TRBJ2-5|TRBV7-8|many
CASSGSWLALQETQYF
TGTGCCAGCAGCGGTTCATGGTTGGCCCTCCAAGAGACCCAGTACTTC